Detailed here is one TCR beta chain. What it binds is unknown. Via MiXCR, TCRdb re-called the 5' RACE reads, giving one row per CDR3 protein. Among about 150,000 distinct CDR3 sequences listed, 6.2% were seen once. The data derive from a study of T cells after yellow fever vaccination. Overall study: When fractions had low cell numbers, they were prepared with SMART-Seq v4 Ultra Low Input. The study, taken as a whole, reports: Clones that expanded after primary vaccination mostly reappeared after the booster (over 95% CD4, roughly 87% CD8). The secondary response showed a weaker magnitude and a faster peak, day 5 versus 15.

Here the sequenced sample was CD4+ T cells sorted from PBMCs, taken on the day of the first yellow fever vaccination. The sequence derives from a man between 18 and 29 years old who received the YFV17D yellow fever vaccine.

CDR3 amino acids: CASSFDGGYGYTF. CDR3 coding DNA: TGCGCCAGCAGTTTCGACGGGGGATATGGCTACACCTTC. This sequence joins TRBV5-1 and TRBJ1-2; TRBD1 might be the D (5 bases). This CDR3 has 13 residues. V lost 5 bases, J lost 5 bases, and 13 bases lay in between. Germline V gene sequence: CDR1 SGHRS, CDR2 YFSETQ.